This paragraph covers one TCR beta chain sequence. Its specificity is unknown. This sample was taken from a study of T cells in pancreatic ductal adenocarcinoma. No neoadjuvant therapy was given to the selected pancreatic ductal adenocarcinoma patients before their surgery. The CDR3 runs 13 residues. The germline CDR1 and CDR2 sequences are MNHEY and SVGAGI. V was trimmed by 4 bases and J by 1 base, leaving 7 bases between them. General observations from the study: Tumors hold more CD45RO+ effector T cells, which may bias toward lower diversity. Mean clonality was around 0.11 in tumors and 0.065 to 0.075 in blood, not significantly different. Blood had more productive templates and about 8-fold more unique clonotypes than tumor. This surgical cohort overrepresents the minority presenting with early-stage disease.

Clones were read by immunoSEQ multiplex PCR, and TCRdb kept only the in-frame ones, dropping some. This sample has about 11,000 clones; about nine tenths occur once, and the top ten carry more than 15%. The receptor's source is a human donor with pancreatic ductal adenocarcinoma. The rearrangement joins TRBV6-5 to TRBJ1-1; no clear D gene. What was sequenced was PBMCs. The CDR3 nucleotides read TGTGCCAGCAGTTCCTCGGGGAACACTGAAGCTTTCTTT. Translation: CASSSSGNTEAFF.